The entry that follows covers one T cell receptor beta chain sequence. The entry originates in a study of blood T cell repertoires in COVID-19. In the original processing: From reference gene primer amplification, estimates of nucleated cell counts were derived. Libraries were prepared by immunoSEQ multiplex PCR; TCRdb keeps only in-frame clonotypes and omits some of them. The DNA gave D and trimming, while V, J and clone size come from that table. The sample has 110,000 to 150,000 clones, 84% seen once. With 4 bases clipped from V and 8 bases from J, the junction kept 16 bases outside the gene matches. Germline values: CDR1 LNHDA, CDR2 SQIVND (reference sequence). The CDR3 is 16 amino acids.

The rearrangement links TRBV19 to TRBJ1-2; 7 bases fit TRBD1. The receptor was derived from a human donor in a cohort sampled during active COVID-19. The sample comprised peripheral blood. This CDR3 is CASSTGTASKVEGYTF. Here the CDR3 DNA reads TGTGCCAGTAGTACCGGGACAGCCTCTAAGGTTGAAGGCTACACCTTC.